This T cell receptor beta chain was identified during a study of CXCR3-negative and CXCR3-positive naive CD8 T cells. Findings and caveats of the study: Greater hydrophobicity was found in TRB CDR3s of CXCR3-positive naive cells than of CXCR3-negative naive cells.

The CDR3 sequence is 12 residues long. From germline, CDR1 is SGHRS and CDR2 YFSETQ. UMI-labeled 5' RACE TRB cDNA libraries were prepared from the cells. No DNA is given; TCRdb re-called the 5' RACE reads and lists each CDR3 protein once. This repertoire comprises 150,000 or so distinct CDR3 sequences; its ten largest clones make up about 0.28%. Triplicate 300,000-cell sorts were made of each CD8+ T cell subset. As regards this clonotype: Its antigen is unidentified.

This clonotype was obtained from a human donor in good health. Some clones in this sample may be carry-over from other donors' samples. The sequencing sample was made of naive CXCR3+ CD8+ T cells from blood. The subset was: CD45RO-CCR7+CD27+CD95- naive CD8+ T cells expressing CXCR3 (TNR3+). The chain recombines TRBV5-1 with TRBJ2-1. The CDR3 loop reads CASSWRDNEQFF.